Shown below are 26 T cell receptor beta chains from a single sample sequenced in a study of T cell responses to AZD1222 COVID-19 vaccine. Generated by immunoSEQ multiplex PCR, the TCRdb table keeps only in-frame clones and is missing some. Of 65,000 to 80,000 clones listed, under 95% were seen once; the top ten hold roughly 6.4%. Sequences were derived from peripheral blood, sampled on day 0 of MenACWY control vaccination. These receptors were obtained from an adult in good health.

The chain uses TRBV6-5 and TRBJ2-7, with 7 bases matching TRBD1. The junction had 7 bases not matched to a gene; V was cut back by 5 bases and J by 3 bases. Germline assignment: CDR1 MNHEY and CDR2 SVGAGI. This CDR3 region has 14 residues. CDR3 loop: CASSRDREGYEQYF. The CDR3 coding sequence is TGTGCCAGCAGTAGAGACAGGGAAGGCTACGAGCAGTACTTC.

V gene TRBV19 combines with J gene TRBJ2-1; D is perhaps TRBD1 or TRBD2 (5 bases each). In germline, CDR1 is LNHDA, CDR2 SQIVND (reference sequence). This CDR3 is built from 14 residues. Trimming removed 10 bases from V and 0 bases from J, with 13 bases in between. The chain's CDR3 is CATTRGRSYNEQFF. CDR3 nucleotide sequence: TGTGCCACCACTCGGGGACGCTCCTACAATGAGCAGTTCTTC.

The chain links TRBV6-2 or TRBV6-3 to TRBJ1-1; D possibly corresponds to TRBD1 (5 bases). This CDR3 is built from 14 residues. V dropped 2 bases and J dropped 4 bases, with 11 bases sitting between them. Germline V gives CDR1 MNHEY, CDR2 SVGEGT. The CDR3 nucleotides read TGTGCCAGCAGTTACAGTCAGGGTAGCACTGAAGCTTTCTTT. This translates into CASSYSQGSTEAFF.

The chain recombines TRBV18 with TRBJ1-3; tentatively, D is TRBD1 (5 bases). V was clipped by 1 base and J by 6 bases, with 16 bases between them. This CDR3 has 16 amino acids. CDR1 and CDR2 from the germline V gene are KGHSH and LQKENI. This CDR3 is CASSPRGRDPTNTIYF. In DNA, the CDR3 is TGTGCCAGCTCACCACGAGGCCGGGACCCGACAAACACCATATATTTT. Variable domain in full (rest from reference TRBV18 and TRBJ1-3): NAGVMQNPRHLVRRRGQEARLRCSPMKGHSHVYWYRQLPEEGLKFMVYLQKENIIDESGMPKERFSAEFPKEGPSILRIQQVVRGDSAAYFCASSPRGRDPTNTIYFGEGSWLTVV.

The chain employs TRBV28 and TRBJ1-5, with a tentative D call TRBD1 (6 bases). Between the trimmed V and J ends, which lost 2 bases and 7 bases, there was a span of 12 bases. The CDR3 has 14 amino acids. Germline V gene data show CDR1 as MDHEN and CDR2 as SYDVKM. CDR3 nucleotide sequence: TGTGCCAGCAGTTTACTAGGGGGGGGACAGCCCCAGCATTTT. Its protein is CASSLLGGGQPQHF.

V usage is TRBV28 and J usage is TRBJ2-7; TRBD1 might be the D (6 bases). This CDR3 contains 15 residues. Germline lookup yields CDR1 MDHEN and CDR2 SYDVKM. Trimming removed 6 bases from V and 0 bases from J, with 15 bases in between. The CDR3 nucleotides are TGTGCCAGCAGCTTCGTGACAGGCGGCTCCTACGAGCAGTACTTC. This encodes CASSFVTGGSYEQYF.

Written as DNA, the CDR3 is TGTGCCAGCAGCTTTGAGGGTAGCAATCAGCCCCAGCATTTT. This codes for CASSFEGSNQPQHF. The gene calls are TRBV5-4 and TRBJ1-5; D gene ambiguous. CDR1 is SGHNT and CDR2 is YYREEE in the germline V gene (reference sequence). The CDR3 extends over 14 amino acids. V was cut by 2 bases and J by 0 bases, with 6 bases left in between.

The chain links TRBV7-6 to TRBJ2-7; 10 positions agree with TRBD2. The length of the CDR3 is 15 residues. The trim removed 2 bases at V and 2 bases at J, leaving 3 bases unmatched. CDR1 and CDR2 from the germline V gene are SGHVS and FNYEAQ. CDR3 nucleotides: TGTGCCAGCAGCTTACAGAGCGGGGGGGCCTACGAGCAGTACTTC. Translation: CASSLQSGGAYEQYF.

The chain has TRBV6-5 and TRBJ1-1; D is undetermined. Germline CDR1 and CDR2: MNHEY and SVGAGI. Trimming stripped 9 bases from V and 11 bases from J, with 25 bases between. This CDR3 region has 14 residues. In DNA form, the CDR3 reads TGTGCCAGTCAGTTAGGGTTGCAGGATGGTTCGGCTTTCTTT. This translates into CASQLGLQDGSAFF.

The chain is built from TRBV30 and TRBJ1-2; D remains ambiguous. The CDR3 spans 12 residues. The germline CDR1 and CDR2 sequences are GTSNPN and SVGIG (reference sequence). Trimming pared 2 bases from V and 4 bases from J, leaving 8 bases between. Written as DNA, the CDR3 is TGTGCCTGGAGTATGGGGTTCTATGGCTACACCTTC. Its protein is CAWSMGFYGYTF.

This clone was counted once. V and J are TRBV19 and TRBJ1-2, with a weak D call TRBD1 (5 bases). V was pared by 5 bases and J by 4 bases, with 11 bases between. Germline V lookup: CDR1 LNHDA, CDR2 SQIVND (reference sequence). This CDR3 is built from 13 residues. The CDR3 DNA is TGTGCCAGTAGTGACACAGGAATCTATGGCTACACCTTC. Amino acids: CASSDTGIYGYTF.

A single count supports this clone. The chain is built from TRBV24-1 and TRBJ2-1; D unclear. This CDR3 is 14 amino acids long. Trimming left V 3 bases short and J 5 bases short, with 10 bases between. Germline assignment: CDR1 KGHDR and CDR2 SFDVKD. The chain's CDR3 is CATSDPNRDNEQFF. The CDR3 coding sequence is TGTGCCACCAGTGATCCAAACCGGGACAATGAGCAGTTCTTC.

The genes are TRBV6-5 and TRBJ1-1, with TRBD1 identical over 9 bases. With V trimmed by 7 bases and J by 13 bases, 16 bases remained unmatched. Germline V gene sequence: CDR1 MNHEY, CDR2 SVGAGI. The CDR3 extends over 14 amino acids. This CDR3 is CASKLRTGVHLGFF. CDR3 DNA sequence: TGTGCCAGCAAGCTTAGGACAGGGGTTCATTTAGGTTTCTTT.

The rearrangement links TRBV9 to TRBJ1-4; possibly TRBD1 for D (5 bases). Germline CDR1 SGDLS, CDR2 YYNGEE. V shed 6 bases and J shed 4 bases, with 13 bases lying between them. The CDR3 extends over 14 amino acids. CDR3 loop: CASTKQGLNEKLFF. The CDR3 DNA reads TGTGCCAGCACAAAGCAGGGCCTTAATGAAAAACTGTTTTTT.

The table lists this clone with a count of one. Here the CDR3 reads CASSLQGIGELFF. The CDR3 DNA reads as TGTGCCAGCAGCCTACAGGGAATCGGGGAGCTGTTTTTT. This chain connects TRBV7-2 to TRBJ2-2; possibly TRBD1 for D (6 bases). Per germline, CDR1 SGHTA and CDR2 FQGNSA. Deletions cut 5 bases from V and 7 bases from J, with 11 bases between. This CDR3 spans 13 amino acids.

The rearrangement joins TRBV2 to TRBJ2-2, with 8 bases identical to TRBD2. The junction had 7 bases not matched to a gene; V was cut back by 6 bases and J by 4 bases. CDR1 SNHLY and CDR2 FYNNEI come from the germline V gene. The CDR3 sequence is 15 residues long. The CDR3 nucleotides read TGTGCCAGCAGAGCGGGAGATCTTCTCACCGGGGAGCTGTTTTTT. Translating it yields CASRAGDLLTGELFF.

The CDR3 DNA reads as TGTGCCAGCAGCCCGCGGGAAGTTCCCTCTAATCAGCCCCAGCATTTT. Residues: CASSPREVPSNQPQHF. The V call is TRBV7-8, the J call TRBJ1-5; no reliable D call. This CDR3 has 16 residues. V lost 5 bases and J lost 4, with 18 bases in between. Germline V CDR1 and CDR2: SGHVS, FQNEAQ.

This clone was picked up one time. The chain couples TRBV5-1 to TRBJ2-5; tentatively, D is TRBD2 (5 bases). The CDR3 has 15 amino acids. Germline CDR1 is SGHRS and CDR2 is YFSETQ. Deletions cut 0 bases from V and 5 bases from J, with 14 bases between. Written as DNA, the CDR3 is TGCGCCAGCAGCTTGGCCCCGGTTACGGGGGAGACCCAGTACTTC. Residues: CASSLAPVTGETQYF.

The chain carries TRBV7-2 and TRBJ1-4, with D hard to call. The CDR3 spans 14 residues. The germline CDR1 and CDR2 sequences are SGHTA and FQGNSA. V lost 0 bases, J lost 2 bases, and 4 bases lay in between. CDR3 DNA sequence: TGTGCCAGCAGCTTAGCAGGGACTAATGAAAAACTGTTTTTT. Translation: CASSLAGTNEKLFF.

CDR3 in amino acids: CASSMGQVVGNTEAFF. The DNA for the CDR3 is TGCGCCAGCAGCATGGGACAGGTCGTAGGTAACACTGAAGCTTTCTTT. V is TRBV5-1 and J is TRBJ1-1, with 8 bases matching TRBD1. The trim removed 4 bases at V and 2 bases at J, leaving 10 bases unmatched. The CDR3 contains 16 residues. Germline assignment: CDR1 SGHRS and CDR2 YFSETQ.

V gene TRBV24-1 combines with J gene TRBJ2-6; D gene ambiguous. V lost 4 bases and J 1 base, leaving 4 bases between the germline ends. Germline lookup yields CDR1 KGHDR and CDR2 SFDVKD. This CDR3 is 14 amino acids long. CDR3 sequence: CATSESSGANVLTF. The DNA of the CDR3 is TGTGCCACCAGTGAATCATCTGGGGCCAACGTCCTGACTTTC.

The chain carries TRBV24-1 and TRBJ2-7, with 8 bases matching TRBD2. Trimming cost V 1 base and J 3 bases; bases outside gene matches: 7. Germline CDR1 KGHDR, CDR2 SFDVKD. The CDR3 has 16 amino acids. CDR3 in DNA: TGTGCCACCAGTGATTTAGGGACGGGGGGGATCTACGAGCAGTACTTC. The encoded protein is CATSDLGTGGIYEQYF.

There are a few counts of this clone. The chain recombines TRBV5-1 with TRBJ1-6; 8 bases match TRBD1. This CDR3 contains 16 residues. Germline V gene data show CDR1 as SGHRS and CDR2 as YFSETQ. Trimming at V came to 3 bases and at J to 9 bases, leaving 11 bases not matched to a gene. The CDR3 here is CASSSDRAQAGSPLHF. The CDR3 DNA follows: TGCGCCAGCAGCTCGGACAGGGCGCAAGCAGGTTCACCCCTCCACTTT.

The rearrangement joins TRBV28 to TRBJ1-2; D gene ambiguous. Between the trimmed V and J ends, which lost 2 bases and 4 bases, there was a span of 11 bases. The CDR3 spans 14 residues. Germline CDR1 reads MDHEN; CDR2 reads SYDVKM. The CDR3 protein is CASSLRSMTYGYTF. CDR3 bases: TGTGCCAGCAGTTTAAGGTCCATGACCTATGGCTACACCTTC.

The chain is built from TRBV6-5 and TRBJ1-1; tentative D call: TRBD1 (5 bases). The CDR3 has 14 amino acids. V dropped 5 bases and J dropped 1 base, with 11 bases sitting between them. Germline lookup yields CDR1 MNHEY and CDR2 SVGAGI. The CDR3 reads CASSTKTANTEAFF. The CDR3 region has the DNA TGTGCCAGCAGTACGAAGACAGCGAACACTGAAGCTTTCTTT.

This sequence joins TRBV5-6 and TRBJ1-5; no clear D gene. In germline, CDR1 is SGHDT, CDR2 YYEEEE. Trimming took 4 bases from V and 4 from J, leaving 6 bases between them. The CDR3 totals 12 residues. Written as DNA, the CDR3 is TGTGCCAGCAGCCGTGGAAATCAGCCCCAGCATTTT. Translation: CASSRGNQPQHF.